The clone carrying this T cell receptor beta chain was detected many times. The antigen remains undetermined. This record comes from a study of Graves' ophthalmopathy and Graves' hyperthyroidism. Investigators amplified TCR beta CDR3 regions from RNA transcripts. Second-round multiplex PCR came after first-round RT-PCR with HTBI primers. TCRdb passed the multiplex PCR reads through MiXCR, listing each CDR3 protein once. The table shows fewer than 600,000 distinct CDR3 sequences, with approximately 15% occurring only once. All donors with ophthalmopathy were recorded as having moderate-to-severe activity, CAS ≥3, NOSPECS ≥4 and a duration under 3 months. Additional autoimmune diseases, uncontrolled infections, pregnancy or lactation disqualified patients. The diagnosis combined clinical symptoms, thyroxine, TRAb, thyroid ultrasound and orbital computed tomography scans. The CDR3 is made up of 16 amino acids. Germline CDR1 MDHEN, CDR2 SYDVKM. V gave up 5 bases and J gave up 3 bases, with 19 bases separating them.

General study points: For predicting ophthalmopathy progression, the model had about 66% sensitivity and approximately 77% specificity.

Sample: blood. The TCR originated in a woman aged 25-40 years with Graves' ophthalmopathy. The chain joins TRBV28 to TRBJ1-2; the D gene is possibly TRBD1 (5 bases). The CDR3 reads CASSAPSRELDYGYTF. CDR3 nucleotides: TGTGCCAGCAGTGCCCCTAGCAGGGAATTGGACTATGGCTACACCTTC.